Each of the 19 T cell receptor beta chains below was sequenced from the same sample in a study of HIV-infected patients and healthy controls. TCRdb reanalysed the 5' RACE reads using MiXCR and keeps one entry per CDR3 protein. Among 70,000 or so distinct CDR3 sequences listed, less than 20% were seen once. Specimen: CD4+ T cells from blood. The receptors were gathered from a human donor in good health.

This clonotype was seen more than once but under ten times. V usage is TRBV5-1 and J usage is TRBJ1-1; 9 bases agree with TRBD1. The V gene's germline CDR1 is SGHRS and CDR2 YFSETQ. V trimming: 5 bases; J trimming: 0 bases; junction bases outside the gene matches: 11. The CDR3 totals 17 residues. DNA of the CDR3: TGCGCCAGCAGTACGGGACAGGGTCCCCTTGTGAACACTGAAGCTTTCTTT. Translation: CASSTGQGPLVNTEAFF.

The J gene is TRBJ2-3, the V gene TRBV18; 8 nucleotides line up with TRBD2. From germline, CDR1 is KGHSH and CDR2 LQKENI. Trimming cost V 7 bases and J 3 bases; bases outside gene matches: 9. This CDR3 is 15 amino acids long. The CDR3 DNA follows: TGTGCCAGCTTGCCGGGGGGGTCGGAGACAGATACGCAGTATTTT. It translates to CASLPGGSETDTQYF.

J is TRBJ1-2 and V is TRBV21-1; TRBD1, as called in the table, went unchecked against the DNA. TRBV21-1 is noted as a pseudogene. The CDR3 extends over 17 amino acids. The CDR3 spells CASGKGDRQPTNYGYTF. The CDR3 coding sequence is TGTGCCAGCGGAAAGGGGGACAGACAGCCAACTAACTATGGCTACACCTTC.

This clonotype was counted a few times. The chain carries TRBV5-5 and TRBJ1-1; D gene uncertain. V lost 3 bases and J lost 4, with 16 bases in between. This CDR3 region has 15 residues. CDR1 is SGHKS, CDR2 YYEKEE, per germline (reference sequence). This chain's CDR3 is CASSSPEKEGTEAFF. The DNA of the CDR3 is TGTGCCAGCAGCTCTCCGGAGAAGGAGGGCACTGAAGCTTTCTTT.

The genes are TRBV11-3 and TRBJ2-4; 12 positions match TRBD1. In germline, CDR1 is SGHNT, CDR2 YENEEA. V trimming: 5 bases; J trimming: 7 bases; junction bases outside the gene matches: 6. This CDR3 contains 15 residues. CDR3 nucleotides: TGTGCCAGCAGCGGGGACAGGGGGCAAGGGAACATTCAGTACTTC. Encoded protein: CASSGDRGQGNIQYF.

This clonotype was counted only a few times. The chain's CDR3 is CASKTSGGTEAFF. The CDR3 nucleotides read TGTGCCAGCAAAACCTCAGGGGGCACTGAAGCTTTCTTT. The gene calls are TRBV28 and TRBJ1-1, with TRBD1 identical over 7 bases. The V gene's germline CDR1 is MDHEN and CDR2 SYDVKM. The length of the CDR3 is 13 residues. J gave up 4 bases and V 7 bases, and 6 bases lay outside the gene matches.

There are many counts of this clonotype. J is TRBJ1-3 and V is TRBV29-1; D ambiguous. The length of the CDR3 is 11 residues. The V end lost 4 bases, the J end lost 4 bases, and 5 bases lay between the germline ends. The germline gives CDR1 SQVTM, CDR2 ANQGSEA. DNA for the CDR3: TGCAGCGTTGTCTCCGGAAACACCATATATTTT. It is translated as CSVVSGNTIYF.

This clonotype has ten or more counts. V usage is TRBV6-2 or TRBV6-3 and J usage is TRBJ2-5; D might be TRBD1 (6 bases). Germline lookup yields CDR1 MNHEY and CDR2 SVGEGT. The CDR3 sequence is 12 residues long. Trimming took off 6 bases at V and 5 bases at J, with 10 bases between the two ends. The DNA for the CDR3 is TGTGCCAGCAGGACCAGGGGCGAGACCCAGTACTTC. Protein product: CASRTRGETQYF.

The gene calls are TRBV5-6 and TRBJ2-1, with D possibly being TRBD2 (6 bases). The germline CDR1 and CDR2 sequences are SGHDT and YYEEEE. Trimming stripped 4 bases from V and 3 bases from J, with 17 bases between. This CDR3 is 16 amino acids long. CDR3 amino acids: CASSLRSGGYYNEQFF. In DNA, the CDR3 is TGTGCCAGCAGCCTACGGTCCGGGGGTTACTACAATGAGCAGTTCTTC.

This clonotype was seen a handful of times. The chain uses TRBV14 and TRBJ2-3, with 7 nucleotides matching TRBD2. Germline V lookup: CDR1 SGHDN, CDR2 FVKESK. V gave up 3 bases and J gave up 0 bases; unmatched junction bases: 6. The length of the CDR3 is 16 residues. The CDR3 region is CASSQGGKASTDTQYF. The CDR3 DNA is TGTGCCAGCAGCCAGGGGGGGAAGGCCAGCACAGATACGCAGTATTTT.

This clonotype came up many times. This sequence joins TRBV7-2 and TRBJ1-3; D gene uncertain. The germline V gene encodes CDR1 SGHTA and CDR2 FQGNSA. V lost 0 bases and J 6 bases, leaving 3 bases between the germline ends. The CDR3 loop spans 12 amino acids. The CDR3 DNA reads TGTGCCAGCAGCTTAGCGACAAACACCATATATTTT. Translating gives CASSLATNTIYF.

The V gene is TRBV12-3 or TRBV12-4, the J gene TRBJ2-2, with TRBD2 matching over 15 bases. The V and J ends lost 1 base and 1 base, in that order; junction bases with no gene match: 10. The CDR3 consists of 21 residues. CDR3 coding DNA: TGTGCCAGCAGTTTAGGGAACTTCGGACTAGCGGGAGGGGTGAACACCGGGGAGCTGTTTTTT. Protein sequence: CASSLGNFGLAGGVNTGELFF.

V usage is TRBV5-1 and J usage is TRBJ1-2, with D perhaps TRBD1 (6 bases). Germline CDR1 is SGHRS and CDR2 is YFSETQ. There are 17 residues in the CDR3. V was clipped by 0 bases and J by 4 bases, with 19 bases between them. The CDR3 bases are TGCGCCAGCAGCTTGGCTCCGAATTCTGACAGGAGCTATGGCTACACCTTC. The encoded protein is CASSLAPNSDRSYGYTF. Drawing the rest from reference TRBV5-1 and TRBJ1-2, the complete variable domain is KAGVTQTPRYLIKTRGQQVTLSCSPISGHRSVSWYQQTPGQGLQFLFEYFSETQRNKGNFPGRFSGRQFSNSRSEMNVSTLELGDSALYLCASSLAPNSDRSYGYTFGSGTRLTVV.

This clonotype came up a few times. V is TRBV6-2 or TRBV6-3 and J is TRBJ1-5, with a weak D call TRBD1 (6 bases). CDR1 is MNHEY, CDR2 SVGEGT, per germline. V lost 3 bases and J lost 6, with 15 bases in between. This CDR3 has 15 residues. Here the CDR3 reads CASSYGQQGRQPQHF. The CDR3 bases are TGTGCCAGCAGTTATGGTCAACAGGGACGTCAGCCCCAGCATTTT.

V gene TRBV6-1 combines with J gene TRBJ1-5, with D possibly TRBD1 on 5 matching bases. V was cut by 5 bases and J by 1 base, with 15 bases left in between. Per germline, CDR1 MNHNS and CDR2 SASEGT. This CDR3 is built from 16 residues. CDR3 nucleotides: TGTGCCAGCAGTCGAGGATCATCAGGGAGCAATCAGCCCCAGCATTTT. Translating it yields CASSRGSSGSNQPQHF.

The chain uses TRBV28 and TRBJ2-7; the D is unclear. CDR1 MDHEN and CDR2 SYDVKM come from the germline V gene. Trimming stripped 5 bases from V and 5 bases from J, with 13 bases between. The CDR3 loop spans 13 amino acids. CDR3 nucleotides: TGTGCCAGCAGTAGGTCGCTGGGCCACGAGCAGTACTTC. This codes for CASSRSLGHEQYF.

This rearrangement joins TRBV19 to TRBJ2-3; D is perhaps TRBD1 (6 bases). CDR1 is LNHDA and CDR2 is SQIVND in the germline V gene (reference sequence). The CDR3 is made up of 13 amino acids. Trimming shortened V by 6 bases and J by 2 bases, and 9 bases separated the two germline ends. The CDR3: CASRDRNTDTQYF. The CDR3 bases are TGTGCCAGTAGGGACAGAAACACAGATACGCAGTATTTT.

This clonotype has just a few counts. The genes are TRBV28 and TRBJ2-7; 8 nucleotides line up with TRBD1. The CDR3 sequence is 16 residues long. Germline V gene data show CDR1 as MDHEN and CDR2 as SYDVKM. J lost 6 bases, V lost 3 bases, and 13 bases had no gene match. This CDR3 reads CASSFHPRGPDAEQYF. The DNA of the CDR3 is TGTGCCAGCAGTTTCCACCCCAGGGGGCCCGACGCCGAGCAGTACTTC. Together with reference TRBV28 and TRBJ2-7, the CDR3 gives the full variable domain: DVKVTQSSRYLVKRTGEKVFLECVQDMDHENMFWYRQDPGLGLRLIYFSYDVKMKEKGDIPEGYSVSREKKERFSLILESASTNQTSMYLCASSFHPRGPDAEQYFGPGTRLTVT.

V gene TRBV6-2 or TRBV6-3 combines with J gene TRBJ2-3; D call uncertain. Trimming removed 3 bases from V and 7 bases from J, with 8 bases in between. The CDR3 has 12 amino acids. Germline CDR1 MNHEY, CDR2 SVGEGT. CDR3 region: CASSYTIYTQYF. The CDR3 coding sequence is TGTGCCAGCAGTTATACTATTTATACGCAGTATTTT.